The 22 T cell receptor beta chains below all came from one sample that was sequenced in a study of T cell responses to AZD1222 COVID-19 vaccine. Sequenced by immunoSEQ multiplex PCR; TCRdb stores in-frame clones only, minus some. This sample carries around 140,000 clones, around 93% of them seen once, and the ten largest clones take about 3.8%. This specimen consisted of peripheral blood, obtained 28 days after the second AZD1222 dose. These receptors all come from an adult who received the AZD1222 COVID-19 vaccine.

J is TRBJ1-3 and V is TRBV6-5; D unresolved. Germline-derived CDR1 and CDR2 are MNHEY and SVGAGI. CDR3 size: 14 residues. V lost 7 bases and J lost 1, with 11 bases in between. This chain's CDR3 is CASTPTQSGNTIYF. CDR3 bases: TGTGCCAGCACTCCGACTCAGTCTGGAAACACCATATATTTT.

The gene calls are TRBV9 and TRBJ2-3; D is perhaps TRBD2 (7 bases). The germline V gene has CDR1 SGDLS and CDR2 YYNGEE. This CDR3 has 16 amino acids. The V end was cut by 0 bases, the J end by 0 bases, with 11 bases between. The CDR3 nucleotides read TGTGCCAGCAGCGTAGGGGGGGGACACAGCACAGATACGCAGTATTTT. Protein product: CASSVGGGHSTDTQYF.

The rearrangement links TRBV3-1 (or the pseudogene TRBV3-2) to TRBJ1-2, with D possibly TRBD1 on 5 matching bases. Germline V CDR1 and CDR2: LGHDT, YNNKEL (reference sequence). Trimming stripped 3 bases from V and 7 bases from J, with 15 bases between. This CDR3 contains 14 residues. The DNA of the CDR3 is TGTGCCAGCAGCCAGGTTGGGGCGAGAGGTGGCTACACCTTC. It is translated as CASSQVGARGGYTF.

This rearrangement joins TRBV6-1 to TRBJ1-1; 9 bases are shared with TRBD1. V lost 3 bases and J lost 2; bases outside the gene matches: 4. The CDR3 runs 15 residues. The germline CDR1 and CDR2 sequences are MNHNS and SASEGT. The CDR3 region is CASSDAGQGNTEAFF. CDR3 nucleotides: TGTGCCAGCAGTGACGCGGGACAGGGAAACACTGAAGCTTTCTTT.

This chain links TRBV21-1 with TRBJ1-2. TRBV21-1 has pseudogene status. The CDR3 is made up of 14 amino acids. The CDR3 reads CASSDSRVGGGYTF. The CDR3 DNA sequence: TGTGCCAGCAGCGACTCAAGGGTGGGTGGTGGCTACACCTTC.

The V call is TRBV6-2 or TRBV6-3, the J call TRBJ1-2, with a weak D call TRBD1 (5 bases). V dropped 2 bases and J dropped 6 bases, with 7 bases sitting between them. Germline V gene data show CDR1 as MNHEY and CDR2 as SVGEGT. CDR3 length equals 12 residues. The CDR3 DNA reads TGTGCCAGCAGTTACCGGGGGGATGGCTACACCTTC. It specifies CASSYRGDGYTF.

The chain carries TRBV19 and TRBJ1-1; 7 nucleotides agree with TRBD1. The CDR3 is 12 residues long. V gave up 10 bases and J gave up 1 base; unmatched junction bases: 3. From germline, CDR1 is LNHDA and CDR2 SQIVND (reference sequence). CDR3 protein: CATRQGNTEAFF. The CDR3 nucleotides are TGTGCCACCAGACAGGGGAACACTGAAGCTTTCTTT.

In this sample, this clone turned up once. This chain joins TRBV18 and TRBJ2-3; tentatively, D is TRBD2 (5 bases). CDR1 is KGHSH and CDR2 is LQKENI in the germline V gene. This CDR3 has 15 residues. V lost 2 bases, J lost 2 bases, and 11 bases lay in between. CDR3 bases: TGTGCCAGCTCACCAGAGGGCACTTCCACAGATACGCAGTATTTT. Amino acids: CASSPEGTSTDTQYF.

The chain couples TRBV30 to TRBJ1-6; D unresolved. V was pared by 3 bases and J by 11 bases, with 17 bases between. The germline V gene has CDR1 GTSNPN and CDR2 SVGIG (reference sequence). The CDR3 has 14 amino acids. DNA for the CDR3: TGTGCCTGGAGAGAGCCAGGAAACCGAACACCCCTCCACTTT. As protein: CAWREPGNRTPLHF.

The CDR3 spells CASSQDSGTMSGDTF. Here the CDR3 DNA reads TGCGCCAGCAGCCAAGACTCGGGGACAATGTCTGGGGACACCTTC. This chain uses TRBV4-1 with TRBJ1-2, with D perhaps TRBD1 (6 bases). CDR3 length: 15 amino acids. In germline, CDR1 is MGHRA, CDR2 YSYEKL. V was cut by 0 bases and J by 12 bases, with 20 bases left in between.

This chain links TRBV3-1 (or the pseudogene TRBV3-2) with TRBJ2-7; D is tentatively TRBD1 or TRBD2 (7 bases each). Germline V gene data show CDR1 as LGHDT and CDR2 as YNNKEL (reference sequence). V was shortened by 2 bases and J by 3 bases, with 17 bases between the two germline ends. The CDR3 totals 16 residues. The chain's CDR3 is CASSQRGLGGGYEQYF. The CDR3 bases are TGTGCCAGCAGCCAAAGGGGGCTAGGGGGGGGCTACGAGCAGTACTTC.

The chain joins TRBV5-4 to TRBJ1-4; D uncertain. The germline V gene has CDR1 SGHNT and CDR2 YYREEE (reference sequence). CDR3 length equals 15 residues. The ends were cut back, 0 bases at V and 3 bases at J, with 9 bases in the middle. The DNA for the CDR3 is TGTGCCAGCAGCTTGGGGATGGACCCTAATGAAAAACTGTTTTTT. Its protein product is CASSLGMDPNEKLFF. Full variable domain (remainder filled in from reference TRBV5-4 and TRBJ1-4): ETGVTQSPTHLIKTRGQQVTLRCSSQSGHNTVSWYQQALGQGPQFIFQYYREEENGRGNFPPRFSGLQFPNYSSELNVNALELDDSALYLCASSLGMDPNEKLFFGSGTQLSVL.

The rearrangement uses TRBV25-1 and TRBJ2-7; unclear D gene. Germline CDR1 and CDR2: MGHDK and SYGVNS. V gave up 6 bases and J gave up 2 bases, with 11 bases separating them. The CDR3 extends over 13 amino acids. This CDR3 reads CASSQTDTYEQYF. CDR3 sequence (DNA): TGTGCCAGCAGCCAAACAGATACCTACGAGCAGTACTTC.

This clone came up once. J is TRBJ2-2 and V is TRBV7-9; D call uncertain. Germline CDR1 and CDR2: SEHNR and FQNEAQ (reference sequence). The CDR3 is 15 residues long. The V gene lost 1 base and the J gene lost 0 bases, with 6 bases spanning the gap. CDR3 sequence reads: CASSLGASNTGELFF. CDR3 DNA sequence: TGTGCCAGCAGCTTAGGGGCGTCGAACACCGGGGAGCTGTTTTTT.

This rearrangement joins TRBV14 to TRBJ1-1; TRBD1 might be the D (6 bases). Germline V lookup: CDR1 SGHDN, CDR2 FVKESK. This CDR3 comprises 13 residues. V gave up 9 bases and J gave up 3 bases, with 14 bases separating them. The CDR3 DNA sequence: TGTGCCAGTGCCCACAGGGAAGACACTGAAGCTTTCTTT. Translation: CASAHREDTEAFF.

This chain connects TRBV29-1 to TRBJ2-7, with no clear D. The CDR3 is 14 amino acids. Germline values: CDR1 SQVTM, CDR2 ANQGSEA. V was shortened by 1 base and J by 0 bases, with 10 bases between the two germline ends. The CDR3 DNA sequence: TGCAGCGTTGAAGGGCAGTCCAGCTCCTACGAGCAGTACTTC. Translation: CSVEGQSSSYEQYF.

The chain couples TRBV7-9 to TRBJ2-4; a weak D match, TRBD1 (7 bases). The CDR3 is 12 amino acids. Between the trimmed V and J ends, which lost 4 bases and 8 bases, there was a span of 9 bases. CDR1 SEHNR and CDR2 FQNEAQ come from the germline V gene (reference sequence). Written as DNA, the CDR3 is TGTGCCAGCAGCTCCAGGGGGGACATTCAGTACTTC. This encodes CASSSRGDIQYF.

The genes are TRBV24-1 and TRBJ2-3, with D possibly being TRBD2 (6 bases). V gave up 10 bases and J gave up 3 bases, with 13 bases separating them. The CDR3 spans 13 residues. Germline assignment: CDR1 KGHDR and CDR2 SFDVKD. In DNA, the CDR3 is TGTGCCACGGGAGGACGGAGAACAGATACGCAGTATTTT. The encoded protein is CATGGRRTDTQYF.

CDR3 protein: CASSYDATTDTQYF. As DNA, the CDR3 is TGTGCCAGCAGTTATGACGCAACCACAGATACGCAGTATTTT. The chain couples TRBV6-5 to TRBJ2-3; no firm D call. Germline loops: CDR1 MNHEY, CDR2 SVGAGI. This CDR3 contains 14 residues. Trimming removed 3 bases at V and 2 bases at J, with 9 bases between.

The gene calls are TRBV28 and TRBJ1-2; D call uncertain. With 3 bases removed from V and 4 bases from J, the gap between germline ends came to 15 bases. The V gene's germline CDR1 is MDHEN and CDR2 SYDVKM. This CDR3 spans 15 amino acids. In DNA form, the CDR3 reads TGTGCCAGCAGTTTTGAGGGTGGGGTTTTCTATGGCTACACCTTC. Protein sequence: CASSFEGGVFYGYTF.

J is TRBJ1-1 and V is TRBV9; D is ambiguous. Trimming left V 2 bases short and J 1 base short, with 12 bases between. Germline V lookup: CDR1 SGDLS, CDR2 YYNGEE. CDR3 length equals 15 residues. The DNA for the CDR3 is TGTGCCAGCAGCGTCCCCGTTTGGCCGAACACTGAAGCTTTCTTT. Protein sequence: CASSVPVWPNTEAFF.

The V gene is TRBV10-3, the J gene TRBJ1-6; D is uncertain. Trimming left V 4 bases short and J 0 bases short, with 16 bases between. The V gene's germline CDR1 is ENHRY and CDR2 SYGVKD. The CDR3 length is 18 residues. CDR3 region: CAISARARQSSYNSPLHF. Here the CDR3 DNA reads TGTGCCATCAGTGCGCGGGCGCGGCAGAGCTCCTATAATTCACCCCTCCACTTT.